The 22 T cell receptor beta chains below were found in one sample sequenced in a study of cytomegalovirus exposure and HLA in healthy donors. The PCR used 60 Vbeta and 13 Jbeta primers. Clones were read by immunoSEQ multiplex PCR, and TCRdb kept only the in-frame ones, dropping some. The table shows 150,000 to 200,000 clones, with over 75% occurring only once. Sequencing was carried out using PBMCs. The origin of the receptors is a man in his fifties or sixties in good health and CMV-seronegative.

The chain couples TRBV5-6 to TRBJ1-1, with TRBD1 matching over 8 bases. The CDR3 length is 14 residues. The ends lost 3 bases at V and 11 bases at J; junction bases unmatched: 12. Germline V gives CDR1 SGHDT, CDR2 YYEEEE. The chain's CDR3 is CASSSRDRSWMAFF. The CDR3 bases are TGTGCCAGCAGCTCCCGGGACAGGAGCTGGATGGCTTTCTTT. Supplemented by reference TRBV5-6 and TRBJ1-1, the full variable domain reads DAGVTQSPTHLIKTRGQQVTLRCSPKSGHDTVSWYQQALGQGPQFIFQYYEEEERQRGNFPDRFSGHQFPNYSSELNVNALLLGDSALYLCASSSRDRSWMAFFGQGTRLTVV.

This chain links TRBV6-4 with TRBJ2-1; D is possibly TRBD2 (5 bases). The germline V and J ends were trimmed by 5 bases and 1 base, with 12 bases remaining between them. CDR1 is MRHNA and CDR2 is SNTAGT in the germline V gene. The CDR3 is 15 amino acids. For the CDR3, the DNA is TGTGCCAGCAGTTATAGCGCCACATCCTACAATGAGCAGTTCTTC. It codes for CASSYSATSYNEQFF.

The CDR3 sequence is CASSFNAGLDNSPLHF. The DNA for the CDR3 is TGTGCCAGCAGCTTTAACGCAGGGTTGGACAATTCACCCCTCCACTTT. This rearrangement joins TRBV11-2 to TRBJ1-6; TRBD1 is a possible D gene (5 bases). The V gene's germline CDR1 is SGHAT and CDR2 FQNNGV. Trimming cost V 3 bases and J 7 bases, with 16 bases left between them. The CDR3 spans 16 residues.

J is TRBJ2-7 and V is TRBV6-5; D remains unclear. Trimming removed 2 bases from V and 2 bases from J, with 13 bases in between. CDR1 MNHEY and CDR2 SVGAGI come from the germline V gene. This CDR3 contains 15 residues. DNA for the CDR3: TGTGCCAGCAGTTACACGAGTTCCCCCACCTACGAGCAGTACTTC. Its protein is CASSYTSSPTYEQYF.

V is TRBV28 and J is TRBJ2-2; 7 positions agree with TRBD1. This CDR3 spans 15 amino acids. V gave up 3 bases and J gave up 5 bases; unmatched junction bases: 6. Germline CDR1 and CDR2: MDHEN and SYDVKM. The CDR3 reads CASSFFGQATGELFF. CDR3 DNA sequence: TGTGCCAGCAGTTTTTTCGGACAGGCGACCGGGGAGCTGTTTTTT. The full variable domain, completed using reference TRBV28 and TRBJ2-2, is DVKVTQSSRYLVKRTGEKVFLECVQDMDHENMFWYRQDPGLGLRLIYFSYDVKMKEKGDIPEGYSVSREKKERFSLILESASTNQTSMYLCASSFFGQATGELFFGEGSRLTVL.

This rearrangement joins TRBV4-3 to TRBJ1-2, with 11 nucleotides matching TRBD1. The CDR3 runs to 16 residues. Trimming removed 4 bases from V and 3 bases from J; junction bases left unmatched: 7. The germline V gene has CDR1 LGHNA and CDR2 YSLEER. In nucleotides, the CDR3 is TGCGCCAGCAGCCCATCCGGACAGGGGGCAGACTATGGCTACACCTTC. Protein product: CASSPSGQGADYGYTF.

This clone was seen only once. The chain carries TRBV7-2 and TRBJ2-7; TRBD2 matches at 11 bases. Unmatched junction bases numbered 8, after V lost 10 bases and J lost 6 bases. The CDR3 loop spans 13 amino acids. CDR1 and CDR2 (germline): SGHTA, FQGNSA. Here the CDR3 DNA reads TGTGCCACTTCAATAGCGGGAGGGCCCGAGCAGTACTTC. Encoded protein: CATSIAGGPEQYF.

V and J are TRBV2 and TRBJ1-3; weak D call: TRBD1 (6 bases). Germline-derived CDR1 and CDR2 are SNHLY and FYNNEI. V dropped 6 bases and J dropped 0 bases, with 9 bases sitting between them. The CDR3 is 14 amino acids. The CDR3 region has the DNA TGTGCCAGCAGGGACAGCCGCTCTGGAAACACCATATATTTT. This gives the protein CASRDSRSGNTIYF.

V usage is TRBV9 and J usage is TRBJ2-3; a possible D gene is TRBD2 (7 bases). V was pared by 3 bases and J by 0 bases, with 14 bases between. Germline V gene lookup returns CDR1 SGDLS and CDR2 YYNGEE. CDR3 size: 16 residues. CDR3 nucleotides: TGTGCCAGCAGCGCCGTAGGGGGGGGGAGCACAGATACGCAGTATTTT. Amino acids: CASSAVGGGSTDTQYF.

This chain joins TRBV6-4 and TRBJ1-5; weak D call: TRBD1 (5 bases). CDR3 length: 15 residues. The V end was cut by 0 bases, the J end by 6 bases, with 12 bases between. From germline, CDR1 is MRHNA and CDR2 SNTAGT. The CDR3 protein is CASSDSRGVGQPQHF. CDR3 coding DNA: TGTGCCAGCAGTGACTCTCGGGGGGTCGGTCAGCCCCAGCATTTT.

The V call is TRBV29-1, the J call TRBJ2-3; 11 nucleotides agree with TRBD2. This CDR3 comprises 15 residues. Germline values: CDR1 SQVTM, CDR2 ANQGSEA. J lost 4 bases, V lost 7 bases, and 10 bases had no gene match. DNA for the CDR3: TGCAGCGGGCAGATAGCGGGGGGGGGATCAGATACGCAGTATTTT. This encodes CSGQIAGGGSDTQYF.

The chain has TRBV11-3 and TRBJ2-7; D call uncertain. CDR1 and CDR2 from the germline V gene are SGHNT and YENEEA. This CDR3 has 13 residues. Trimming removed 3 bases from V and 4 bases from J, with 10 bases in between. The CDR3 DNA reads TGTGCCAGCAGCTTCGCGCAAAATTACGAGCAGTACTTC. This gives the protein CASSFAQNYEQYF.

This clone was counted between two and nine times. Other DNA variants within this sample encode the same CDR3. The gene calls are TRBV7-9 and TRBJ1-5; D gene unclear. The length of the CDR3 is 15 residues. V was trimmed by 5 bases and J by 0 bases, leaving 11 bases between them. Germline CDR1 and CDR2: SEHNR and FQNEAQ (reference sequence). The DNA of the CDR3 is TGTGCCAGCAGCCCAACCGGGAGTAGCAATCAGCCCCAGCATTTT. Translation gives CASSPTGSSNQPQHF.

CDR3 loop: CASSPGHAISSYEQYF. The DNA of the CDR3 is TGTGCCAGCAGTCCGGGACATGCCATTTCCTCCTACGAGCAGTACTTC. This chain uses TRBV27 with TRBJ2-7; weak D call: TRBD1 (6 bases). V lost 5 bases, J lost 0 bases, and 17 bases lay in between. This CDR3 has 16 amino acids. From germline, CDR1 is MNHEY and CDR2 SMNVEV (reference sequence).

Regarding this clone: The sample carries other DNA sequences with the same CDR3. The genes are TRBV29-1 and TRBJ2-5; TRBD2 might be the D (5 bases). Looked up from germline, CDR1 is SQVTM and CDR2 is ANQGSEA. Trimming pared 4 bases from V and 5 bases from J, leaving 11 bases between. The CDR3 runs 12 residues. The CDR3 sequence is CSVVRGGETQYF. The CDR3 region has the DNA TGCAGCGTTGTCCGGGGTGGTGAGACCCAGTACTTC. Full variable domain (missing parts from reference TRBV29-1 and TRBJ2-5): SAVISQKPSRDICQRGTSLTIQCQVDSQVTMMFWYRQQPGQSLTLIATANQGSEATYESGFVIDKFPISRPNLTFSTLTVSNMSPEDSSIYLCSVVRGGETQYFGPGTRLLVL.

The CDR3 region has the DNA TGCGCCAGCAGGGACAGGTTCCGGGGGACTAGCGGGAGTTACGAGCAGTACTTC. This encodes CASRDRFRGTSGSYEQYF. The chain joins TRBV10-2 to TRBJ2-7, with TRBD2 matching 14 bases. CDR3 size: 18 residues. The J segment lost 4 bases and the V segment lost 6 bases, leaving 14 bases of the junction unmatched. The V gene's germline CDR1 is WSHSY and CDR2 SAAADI.

This clone was recorded only once. The chain uses TRBV28 and TRBJ2-1; 10 nucleotides line up with TRBD2. With 6 bases clipped from V and 6 bases from J, the junction kept 8 bases outside the gene matches. CDR1 is MDHEN, CDR2 SYDVKM, per germline. CDR3 length: 15 residues. This CDR3 is CASSPRTSGGNEQFF. The CDR3 DNA reads as TGTGCCAGCAGCCCCCGGACTAGCGGAGGCAATGAGCAGTTCTTC. Filled out from reference TRBV28 and TRBJ2-1, the complete variable domain reads DVKVTQSSRYLVKRTGEKVFLECVQDMDHENMFWYRQDPGLGLRLIYFSYDVKMKEKGDIPEGYSVSREKKERFSLILESASTNQTSMYLCASSPRTSGGNEQFFGPGTRLTVL.

The chain joins TRBV28 to TRBJ1-2; perhaps TRBD1 as D (5 bases). The ends were cut back, 3 bases at V and 2 bases at J, with 13 bases in the middle. Germline loops: CDR1 MDHEN, CDR2 SYDVKM. This CDR3 contains 15 residues. The DNA of the CDR3 is TGTGCCAGCAGTTTTGGGGGGAGGGCGAACTATGGCTACACCTTC. Protein product: CASSFGGRANYGYTF.

This clone was counted between two and nine times. The chain links TRBV29-1 to TRBJ1-2; 7 bases fit TRBD1. The CDR3 covers 14 residues. The germline V gene has CDR1 SQVTM and CDR2 ANQGSEA. Germline trimming cut 5 bases from V and 5 bases from J; bases unmatched to any gene: 11. The CDR3 loop reads CSVPARTGPYGYTF. The CDR3 DNA is TGCAGCGTTCCAGCCCGGACAGGCCCATATGGCTACACCTTC.

The chain combines TRBV19 with TRBJ2-3; TRBD2 matches at 7 bases. The CDR3 has 14 residues. Trimming took 1 base from V and 2 from J; bases not matched to a gene: 0. From germline, CDR1 is LNHDA and CDR2 SQIVND (reference sequence). DNA of the CDR3: TGTGCCAGTAGTATAGGACTAGCCACAGATACGCAGTATTTT. Amino acid sequence: CASSIGLATDTQYF.

This clone came up a few times. At one end the junction does not follow the germline gene, possibly because of a read error. This rearrangement joins TRBV10-2 to TRBJ1-6, with D maybe TRBD1 (5 bases). Germline V gene data show CDR1 as WSHSY and CDR2 as SAAADI. This CDR3 is 13 amino acids long. The CDR3 bases are TGCGCCAGCAACAGGAGTAGAAATTCACCCCTCAACTTT. It encodes CASNRSRNSPLNF.

This sequence joins TRBV7-9 and TRBJ2-7; 15 positions agree with TRBD2. Unmatched junction bases numbered 7, after V lost 6 bases and J lost 1 base. This CDR3 is 17 amino acids long. Germline V CDR1 and CDR2: SEHNR, FQNEAQ (reference sequence). The CDR3 nucleotides are TGTGCCAGCAGTCCAGATGGACTAGCGGGAGGGTCCTACGAGCAGTACTTC. Translating it yields CASSPDGLAGGSYEQYF.